The text below deals with one T cell receptor beta chain. No antigen is known for it. These data are taken from a study of cytomegalovirus exposure and HLA in healthy donors. The overall study: An earlier analysis found 110 million or so unique TCR beta sequences from roughly 170 million T cells. Study-wide results and caveats: The majority of CMV-associated TCR beta chains were reported as apparently HLA-restricted in a later analysis. Whilst most TCR sequences proved rare, a subset of public TCRs occurred across many donors. Trimming of TCR beta V- and J-genes showed a link, identified in a later analysis, to a missense DCLRE1C variant.

The PCR contained 60 Vbeta and 13 Jbeta primers. The repertoire was sequenced with immunoSEQ multiplex PCR; TCRdb's copy has only in-frame clones and lacks some. There are about 54,000 clones in the sample; about four fifths occur only once, and approximately 3% lies in the top ten. The CDR3 has 14 amino acids. Germline CDR1 reads MNHNS; CDR2 reads SASEGT. Trimming cost V 5 bases and J 7 bases, with 14 bases left between them. This receptor was obtained from a woman aged 18-29 years in good health and CMV-seronegative. Sequencing was done on a sample of PBMCs. The chain combines TRBV6-1 with TRBJ1-4; D is uncertain. The DNA of the CDR3 is TGTGCCAGCAGTCCCCGGGTAGGAGGTGAAAAACTGTTTTTT. Protein: CASSPRVGGEKLFF.